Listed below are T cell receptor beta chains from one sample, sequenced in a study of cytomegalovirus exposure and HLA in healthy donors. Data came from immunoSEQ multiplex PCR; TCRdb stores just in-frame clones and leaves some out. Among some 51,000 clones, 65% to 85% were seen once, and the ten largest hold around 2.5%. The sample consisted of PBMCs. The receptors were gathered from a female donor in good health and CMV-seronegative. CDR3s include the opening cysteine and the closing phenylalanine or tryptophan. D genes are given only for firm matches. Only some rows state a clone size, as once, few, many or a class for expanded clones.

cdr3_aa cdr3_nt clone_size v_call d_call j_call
CASSSRLERGEQYF TGTGCCAGCAGCTCGAGACTAGAGCGGGGCGAGCAGTACTTC NA TRBV7-2 TRBD2 TRBJ2-7
CASSQAGTRNEKLFF TGCGCCAGCAGCCAAGCCGGGACACGAAATGAAAAACTGTTTTTT NA TRBV4-1 NA TRBJ1-4
CASSPGTGGQETQYF TGTGCCAGCAGTCCGGGGACAGGGGGCCAAGAGACCCAGTACTTC NA TRBV27 TRBD1 TRBJ2-5
CASTWTGGTGQPQHF TGTGCCAGTACGTGGACAGGGGGGACCGGACAGCCCCAGCATTTT NA TRBV19 TRBD1 TRBJ1-5
CASSQDPGGGNSPLHF TGTGCCAGCAGCCAAGACCCAGGGGGCGGTAATTCACCCCTCCACTTT NA TRBV4-2 TRBD1 TRBJ1-6
CASSGGALTQDTQYF TGTGCCAGTAGCGGGGGGGCCTTGACGCAAGATACGCAGTATTTT NA TRBV19 TRBD2 TRBJ2-3
CASSQSQGDFYEQYF TGTGCCAGCTCACAAAGCCAGGGGGACTTTTACGAGCAGTACTTC NA TRBV18 NA TRBJ2-7
CASSPRTENPYGYTF TGTGCCAGCAGCCCACGGACAGAAAACCCCTATGGCTACACCTTC NA TRBV5-6 NA TRBJ1-2
CASSEGSGDQPYEQYF TGTGCCAGCAGTGAAGGGAGCGGAGATCAACCCTACGAGCAGTACTTC few TRBV6-1 NA TRBJ2-7
CASGSQLSDRVGGSVDGELFF TGTGCTAGTGGTTCACAATTGTCGGACAGGGTCGGGGGTAGTGTTGACGGGGAGCTGTTTTTT NA TRBV12-5 TRBD1 TRBJ2-2